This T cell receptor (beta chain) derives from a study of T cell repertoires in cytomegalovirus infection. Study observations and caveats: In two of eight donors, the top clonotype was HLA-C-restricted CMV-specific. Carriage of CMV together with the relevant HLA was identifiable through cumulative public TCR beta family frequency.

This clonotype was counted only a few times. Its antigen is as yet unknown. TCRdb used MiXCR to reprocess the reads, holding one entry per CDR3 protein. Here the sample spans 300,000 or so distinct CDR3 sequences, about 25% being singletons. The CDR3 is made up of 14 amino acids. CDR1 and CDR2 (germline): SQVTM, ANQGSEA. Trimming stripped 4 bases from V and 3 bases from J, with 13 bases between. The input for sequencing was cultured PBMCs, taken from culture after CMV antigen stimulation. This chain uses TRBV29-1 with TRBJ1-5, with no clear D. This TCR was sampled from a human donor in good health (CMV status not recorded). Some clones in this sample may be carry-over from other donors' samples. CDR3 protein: CSVGGTPDNQPQHF. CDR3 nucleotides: TGCAGCGTTGGGGGAACGCCAGACAATCAGCCCCAGCATTTT.